This T cell receptor beta chain was profiled in a study of tumor-infiltrating lymphocytes in oesophageal squamous cell carcinoma. Looked up from germline, CDR1 is SGHNT and CDR2 is YYREEE (reference sequence). This CDR3 has 19 residues. Germline trimming cut 4 bases from V and 7 bases from J; bases unmatched to any gene: 22. From the PCR reads, TCRdb called clonotypes with MiXCR, one entry per CDR3 protein. The repertoire holds 15,000 to 20,000 distinct CDR3 sequences, less than 50% seen once, with around 30% in the top ten. In its sample, this clonotype was seen once. V and J are TRBV5-4 and TRBJ2-1; TRBD2 agrees at 8 bases. The sequence derives from a female donor with esophageal squamous cell carcinoma. Sequencing was done on a sample of normal esophageal tissue next to the tumor. CDR3 nucleotide sequence: TGTGCCAGCAGCCTAGAGCGGATACCGGGACTAGGTCATGGGAATGAGCAGTTCTTC. Protein sequence: CASSLERIPGLGHGNEQFF. The entire variable domain, with the rest obtained from reference TRBV5-4 and TRBJ2-1, is as follows: ETGVTQSPTHLIKTRGQQVTLRCSSQSGHNTVSWYQQALGQGPQFIFQYYREEENGRGNFPPRFSGLQFPNYSSELNVNALELDDSALYLCASSLERIPGLGHGNEQFFGPGTRLTVL.